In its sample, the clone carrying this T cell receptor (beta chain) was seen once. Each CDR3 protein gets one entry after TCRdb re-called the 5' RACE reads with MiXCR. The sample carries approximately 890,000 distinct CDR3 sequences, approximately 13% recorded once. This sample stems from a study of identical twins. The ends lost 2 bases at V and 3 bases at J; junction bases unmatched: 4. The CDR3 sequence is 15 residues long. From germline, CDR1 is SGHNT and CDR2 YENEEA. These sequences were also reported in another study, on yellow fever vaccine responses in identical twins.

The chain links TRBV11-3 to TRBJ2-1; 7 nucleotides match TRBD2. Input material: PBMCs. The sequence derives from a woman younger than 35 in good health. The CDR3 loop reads CASSLTSEVYNEQFF. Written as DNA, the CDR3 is TGTGCCAGCAGCTTAACTAGCGAGGTCTACAATGAGCAGTTCTTC.